One and the same sample provided the 16 T cell receptor beta chains below, sequenced in a study of cytomegalovirus exposure and HLA in healthy donors. With 60 Vbeta and 13 Jbeta primers, the PCR was carried out. Data came from immunoSEQ multiplex PCR; TCRdb stores just in-frame clones and leaves some out. This sample has roughly 86,000 clones, with 70% to 85% found just once. The source material was PBMCs. These receptors were collected from a man in his sixties in good health and CMV-seronegative.

The chain couples TRBV7-6 to TRBJ2-7; D remains unclear. Germline values: CDR1 SGHVS, CDR2 FNYEAQ. Trimming pared 5 bases from V and 2 bases from J, leaving 10 bases between. The CDR3 contains 13 residues. CDR3 nucleotides: TGTGCCAGCAGCCAAGATAACACCTACGAGCAGTACTTC. Its translation: CASSQDNTYEQYF.

The V gene is TRBV19, the J gene TRBJ2-7, with D perhaps TRBD1 (5 bases). The CDR3 has 14 residues. The ends were cut back, 4 bases at V and 1 base at J, with 11 bases in the middle. Germline values: CDR1 LNHDA, CDR2 SQIVND (reference sequence). The CDR3 bases are TGTGCCAGTAGTAATCTAGGGGATTCCTACGAGCAGTACTTC. Protein: CASSNLGDSYEQYF.

The chain joins TRBV10-1 to TRBJ2-2; TRBD1 might be the D (5 bases). V shed 6 bases and J shed 2 bases, with 10 bases lying between them. This CDR3 has 14 residues. CDR1 WNHNN and CDR2 SYGVQD come from the germline V gene (reference sequence). CDR3 in DNA: TGCGCCAGCAGGGAGACAGTCAACACCGGGGAGCTGTTTTTT. It is translated as CASRETVNTGELFF.

V is TRBV4-1 and J is TRBJ2-7, with TRBD2 as a possible D gene (6 bases). Germline CDR1 and CDR2: MGHRA and YSYEKL. Deletions cut 1 base from V and 2 bases from J, with 6 bases between. This CDR3 comprises 13 residues. CDR3 sequence: CASSQGGAYEQYF. CDR3 nucleotides: TGCGCCAGCAGCCAAGGCGGGGCCTACGAGCAGTACTTC.

V and J are TRBV5-1 and TRBJ1-4, with TRBD1 matching 8 bases. With V trimmed by 7 bases and J by 8 bases, 13 bases remained unmatched. The CDR3 is made up of 15 amino acids. Germline V gives CDR1 SGHRS, CDR2 YFSETQ. The CDR3 DNA reads TGCGCCAGCGGCCCCGGACAGGGCTGGAAAGAAAAACTGTTTTTT. Its protein is CASGPGQGWKEKLFF.

This chain uses TRBV5-6 with TRBJ1-4; 9 nucleotides align to TRBD1. This CDR3 has 16 residues. Looked up from germline, CDR1 is SGHDT and CDR2 is YYEEEE. V shed 2 bases and J 3 bases; nucleotides not matched to a gene: 5. CDR3 region: CASSFDRGWSNEKLFF. The CDR3 DNA follows: TGTGCCAGCAGCTTTGACAGGGGGTGGTCTAATGAAAAACTGTTTTTT.

The gene calls are TRBV7-6 and TRBJ1-5; perhaps TRBD1 as D (5 bases). The ends were cut back, 3 bases at V and 1 base at J, with 10 bases in the middle. The CDR3 totals 15 residues. Germline values: CDR1 SGHVS, CDR2 FNYEAQ. CDR3 coding DNA: TGTGCCAGCAGCTTCCGGCAGGGCAGCAATCAGCCCCAGCATTTT. Protein: CASSFRQGSNQPQHF.

The rearrangement uses TRBV11-3 and TRBJ1-1, with unresolved D. The CDR3 loop spans 12 amino acids. The V gene lost 8 bases and the J gene lost 5 bases, with 12 bases spanning the gap. Germline V gives CDR1 SGHNT, CDR2 YENEEA. CDR3 sequence: CASSKGGTEAFF. DNA for the CDR3: TGTGCCAGCTCCAAGGGAGGGACTGAAGCTTTCTTT.

The rearrangement uses TRBV10-3 and TRBJ1-1; TRBD1 agrees at 8 bases. The CDR3 is 15 residues long. Per germline, CDR1 ENHRY and CDR2 SYGVKD. The junction had 8 bases not matched to a gene; V was cut back by 7 bases and J by 1 base. The CDR3 reads CAITTTGARNTEAFF. The CDR3 DNA reads TGTGCCATCACCACGACAGGGGCGAGGAACACTGAAGCTTTCTTT.

The rearrangement links TRBV7-9 to TRBJ2-7; D unresolved. Between the trimmed V and J ends, which lost 1 base and 6 bases, there was a span of 10 bases. This CDR3 is 13 amino acids long. Germline V gives CDR1 SEHNR, CDR2 FQNEAQ (reference sequence). In DNA form, the CDR3 reads TGTGCCAGCAGCTTAGTAGGTCACAGCGAGCAGTACTTC. Its translation is CASSLVGHSEQYF.

The J gene is TRBJ2-3, the V gene TRBV7-9, with TRBD2 matching over 11 bases. Germline values: CDR1 SEHNR, CDR2 FQNEAQ (reference sequence). V was pared by 5 bases and J by 5 bases, with 6 bases of the junction left unmatched. CDR3 size: 15 residues. The CDR3 DNA follows: TGTGCCAGCAGCCTTAGCGGGAGGGGCGGAGATACGCAGTATTTT. Protein: CASSLSGRGGDTQYF.

Only a few counts were recorded for this clone. V and J are TRBV5-1 and TRBJ1-2; 9 nucleotides agree with TRBD1. The germline gives CDR1 SGHRS, CDR2 YFSETQ. V gave up 3 bases and J gave up 6 bases; unmatched junction bases: 6. The CDR3 has 14 residues. The CDR3 bases are TGCGCCAGCAGCTCAAAACAGGGGGCGGATGGCTACACCTTC. This sequence encodes CASSSKQGADGYTF.

The chain joins TRBV30 to TRBJ2-5, with 9 bases identical to TRBD1. J was trimmed by 11 bases and V by 2 bases; bases with no gene match: 12. The CDR3 extends over 14 amino acids. From germline, CDR1 is GTSNPN and CDR2 SVGIG (reference sequence). CDR3 sequence (DNA): TGTGCCTGGAGTCGACAGGGGGATACGAGGGAGCAGTACTTC. Its protein product is CAWSRQGDTREQYF. Full variable domain (rest looked up from reference TRBV30 and TRBJ2-5): SQTIHQWPATLVQPVGSPLSLECTVEGTSNPNLYWYRQAAGRGLQLLFYSVGIGQISSEVPQNLSASRPQDRQFILSSKKLLLSDSGFYLCAWSRQGDTREQYFGPGTRLLVL.

The rearrangement uses TRBV7-2 and TRBJ1-5; 8 bases are shared with TRBD1. The length of the CDR3 is 15 residues. From germline, CDR1 is SGHTA and CDR2 FQGNSA. Germline trimming cut 2 bases from V and 4 bases from J; bases unmatched to any gene: 4. CDR3 bases: TGTGCCAGCAGCTTACAGGGGGCAACGAATCAGCCCCAGCATTTT. Residues: CASSLQGATNQPQHF.

The table lists this clone with a few counts. The CDR3 sequence is CASSLVEGTEAFF. CDR3 sequence (DNA): TGTGCCAGCAGCTTAGTAGAGGGTACTGAAGCTTTCTTT. The gene calls are TRBV7-2 and TRBJ1-1, with D hard to call. The CDR3 runs to 13 residues. Trimming took 1 base from V and 5 from J, leaving 8 bases between them. Germline V gene sequence: CDR1 SGHTA, CDR2 FQGNSA. Variable domain in full (rest from reference TRBV7-2 and TRBJ1-1): GAGVSQSPSNKVTEKGKDVELRCDPISGHTALYWYRQSLGQGLEFLIYFQGNSAPDKSGLPSDRFSAERTGGSVSTLTIQRTQQEDSAVYLCASSLVEGTEAFFGQGTRLTVV.

This chain uses TRBV5-4 with TRBJ2-2; D is uncertain. From germline, CDR1 is SGHNT and CDR2 YYREEE (reference sequence). The CDR3 runs 15 residues. V was trimmed by 2 bases and J by 0 bases, leaving 8 bases between them. CDR3 DNA: TGTGCCAGCAGCTTATCTAACGCGAACACCGGGGAGCTGTTTTTT. It yields the protein CASSLSNANTGELFF.